Sequencing of this T cell receptor beta chain was carried out in a study of cytomegalovirus exposure and HLA in healthy donors. The validation cohort, a group of 120 or so subjects, included the donors and was separate from the roughly 670-subject first cohort. V was clipped by 4 bases and J by 3 bases; unmatched bases: 9. Germline CDR1 reads SGHNT; CDR2 reads YYREEE (reference sequence). The CDR3 extends over 18 amino acids. Sequencing was performed with immunoSEQ multiplex PCR; in TCRdb, only in-frame clones are kept and a portion is missing. The table shows roughly 68,000 clones, with 96% occurring only once.

The sample consisted of PBMCs. This TCR was recovered from a woman aged 18-29 years in good health and CMV-seropositive. The V and J genes are TRBV5-4 and TRBJ2-1; 14 nucleotides match TRBD2. DNA for the CDR3: TGTGCCAGCAGCCCCAGAGGGACTAGCGGGGGCCACTACAATGAGCAGTTCTTC. This codes for CASSPRGTSGGHYNEQFF.